Presented here are 16 T cell receptor beta chains from one specimen sequenced in a study of OX40 agonist ivuxolimab in advanced cancers. Sequencing was performed with immunoSEQ multiplex PCR; in TCRdb, only in-frame clones are kept and a portion is missing. Seen here are tens of thousands of clones, 80% to 90% observed once, and the top ten hold over 1.5%. The material sequenced was CD4+ or CD8+ T cells sorted from blood, taken in a trial of the OX40 agonist ivuxolimab. Every receptor here comes from an adult with an advanced solid tumor such as melanoma, head and neck, liver or kidney cancer.

This clone was counted a few times. This chain uses TRBV4-1 with TRBJ1-2; D unresolved. V was shortened by 3 bases and J by 4 bases, with 15 bases between the two germline ends. This CDR3 is built from 15 residues. From germline, CDR1 is MGHRA and CDR2 YSYEKL. CDR3 coding DNA: TGCGCCAGCAGCCAGTTACGGATAGGTCGCTATGGCTACACCTTC. This encodes CASSQLRIGRYGYTF.

Only one count was recorded for this clone. The V and J genes are TRBV19 and TRBJ1-1; unclear D gene. The V end lost 2 bases, the J end lost 0 bases, and 7 bases lay between the germline ends. The CDR3 extends over 14 amino acids. Germline assignment: CDR1 LNHDA and CDR2 SQIVND (reference sequence). In nucleotides, the CDR3 is TGTGCCAGTAGTATAAACAGCATGAACACTGAAGCTTTCTTT. This sequence encodes CASSINSMNTEAFF.

This chain links TRBV6-1 with TRBJ1-1, with unresolved D. Germline V CDR1 and CDR2: MNHNS, SASEGT. This CDR3 region has 12 residues. The ends were cut back, 3 bases at V and 7 bases at J, with 9 bases in the middle. This CDR3 reads CASSDGDLEAFF. The DNA for the CDR3 is TGTGCCAGCAGTGACGGGGATCTTGAAGCTTTCTTT.

The rearrangement joins TRBV7-3 to TRBJ2-7; the D gene is possibly TRBD1 (6 bases). Germline V gene lookup returns CDR1 SGHTA and CDR2 FQGTGA. The ends were cut back, 5 bases at V and 3 bases at J, with 11 bases in the middle. The CDR3 has 13 amino acids. The CDR3 DNA sequence: TGTGCCAGCAGCCAGGGGTCCGGCTACGAGCAGTACTTC. Translation: CASSQGSGYEQYF.

The genes are TRBV21-1 and TRBJ1-5. TRBV21-1 is given as a pseudogene. The CDR3 is made up of 18 amino acids. The chain's CDR3 is CASSKDTTGAGSNQPQHF. The CDR3 bases are TGTGCCAGCAGCAAAGACACAACCGGGGCCGGTAGCAATCAGCCCCAGCATTTT.

The CDR3 bases are TGCGCCAGCAGCCCCTGGCAGCTAGCGGATATCTGGTACTTC. This codes for CASSPWQLADIWYF. The chain employs TRBV5-1 and TRBJ2-7; 7 bases align to TRBD2. This CDR3 has 14 amino acids. Germline V gene sequence: CDR1 SGHRS, CDR2 YFSETQ. The V and J ends lost 4 bases and 12 bases, in that order; junction bases with no gene match: 16. The full variable domain, rest sourced from reference TRBV5-1 and TRBJ2-7, is KAGVTQTPRYLIKTRGQQVTLSCSPISGHRSVSWYQQTPGQGLQFLFEYFSETQRNKGNFPGRFSGRQFSNSRSEMNVSTLELGDSALYLCASSPWQLADIWYFGPGTRLTVT.

The J gene is TRBJ1-3, the V gene TRBV5-1, with 9 bases aligning to TRBD1. The CDR3 is 17 amino acids. J gave up 1 base and V 2 bases, and 7 bases lay outside the gene matches. CDR1 and CDR2 (germline): SGHRS, YFSETQ. The CDR3 loop is CASSFFETGGSGNTIYF. In DNA, the CDR3 is TGCGCCAGCAGCTTTTTCGAGACAGGGGGTTCTGGAAACACCATATATTTT.

This chain uses TRBV4-1 with TRBJ1-1, with D possibly being TRBD1 (6 bases). There are 16 residues in the CDR3. V lost 1 base, J lost 5 bases, and 17 bases lay in between. CDR1 and CDR2 from the germline V gene are MGHRA and YSYEKL. The CDR3: CASSQVPGGASTEAFF. As DNA, the CDR3 is TGCGCCAGCAGCCAAGTCCCGGGGGGGGCGAGTACTGAAGCTTTCTTT.

This rearrangement joins TRBV11-1 to TRBJ2-2; 7 bases fit TRBD1. With V trimmed by 5 bases and J by 0 bases, 9 bases remained unmatched. Germline V CDR1 and CDR2: SGHAT, FQDESV (reference sequence). The CDR3 loop spans 17 amino acids. CDR3 protein: CASSLGTAAANTGELFF. CDR3 nucleotide sequence: TGTGCCAGCAGCCTCGGGACAGCCGCGGCGAACACCGGGGAGCTGTTTTTT.

This clone was seen a single time. The V gene is TRBV6-1, the J gene TRBJ2-7, with 8 bases lining up with TRBD2. J gave up 3 bases and V 0 bases, and 7 bases lay outside the gene matches. This CDR3 comprises 16 residues. Germline V gene sequence: CDR1 MNHNS, CDR2 SASEGT. In DNA form, the CDR3 reads TGTGCCAGCAGTGAAGCGCTGAGCGGGAGTAACTACGAGCAGTACTTC. As protein: CASSEALSGSNYEQYF.

V usage is TRBV30 and J usage is TRBJ2-7; the D is unclear. CDR1 is GTSNPN and CDR2 is SVGIG in the germline V gene (reference sequence). There are 11 residues in the CDR3. The ends were cut back, 0 bases at V and 4 bases at J, with 4 bases in the middle. Here the CDR3 reads CAWSVLYEQYF. The CDR3 DNA is TGTGCCTGGAGTGTACTTTACGAGCAGTACTTC. The variable domain in full, with the rest retrieved from reference TRBV30 and TRBJ2-7, is SQTIHQWPATLVQPVGSPLSLECTVEGTSNPNLYWYRQAAGRGLQLLFYSVGIGQISSEVPQNLSASRPQDRQFILSSKKLLLSDSGFYLCAWSVLYEQYFGPGTRLTVT.

The CDR3 spells CASSGRDSTTDTQYF. The CDR3 DNA reads TGTGCCAGCAGCGGCCGGGACTCAACCACAGATACGCAGTATTTT. This chain links TRBV5-4 with TRBJ2-3; TRBD2 is a possible D gene (6 bases). CDR1 is SGHNT, CDR2 YYREEE, per germline (reference sequence). The CDR3 extends over 15 amino acids. Trimming took off 4 bases at V and 2 bases at J, with 14 bases between the two ends.

This clone was found once. The chain uses TRBV6-5 and TRBJ2-5, with unresolved D. This CDR3 is 14 amino acids long. Germline lookup yields CDR1 MNHEY and CDR2 SVGAGI. V was shortened by 0 bases and J by 5 bases, with 10 bases between the two germline ends. In DNA form, the CDR3 reads TGTGCCAGCAGTTACTCGTGGGGTACCGAGACCCAGTACTTC. It yields the protein CASSYSWGTETQYF.

The count of this clone is one. This chain joins TRBV5-1 and TRBJ2-7; 15 bases line up with TRBD2. Germline V gives CDR1 SGHRS, CDR2 YFSETQ. J lost 6 bases, V lost 4 bases, and 8 bases had no gene match. The CDR3 spans 16 residues. CDR3 sequence: CASSLGLAGGGGEQYF. CDR3 nucleotides: TGCGCCAGCAGCCTGGGACTAGCGGGAGGTGGTGGCGAGCAGTACTTC.

The chain links TRBV11-2 to TRBJ2-3, with 7 positions matching TRBD2. This CDR3 region has 15 residues. V lost 1 base to trimming and J lost 1 base; unmatched junction nucleotides: 2. Germline CDR1 is SGHAT and CDR2 is FQNNGV. CDR3 loop: CASSLAGGGTDTQYF. The CDR3 DNA reads TGTGCCAGCAGCTTAGCGGGGGGAGGCACAGATACGCAGTATTTT. The variable domain in full, completed from reference TRBV11-2 and TRBJ2-3, reads EAGVAQSPRYKIIEKRQSVAFWCNPISGHATLYWYQQILGQGPKLLIQFQNNGVVDDSQLPKDRFSAERLKGVDSTLKIQPAKLEDSAVYLCASSLAGGGTDTQYFGPGTRLTVL.

This clone was observed a handful of times. V and J are TRBV19 and TRBJ1-1, with 9 nucleotides matching TRBD1. This CDR3 has 14 residues. With V trimmed by 5 bases and J by 1 base, 2 bases remained unmatched. CDR1 and CDR2 from the germline V gene are LNHDA and SQIVND (reference sequence). CDR3 sequence: CASSRDRENTEAFF. CDR3 in DNA: TGTGCCAGTAGTCGGGACAGGGAGAACACTGAAGCTTTCTTT. Full variable domain (outside the CDR3, taken from reference TRBV19 and TRBJ1-1): DGGITQSPKYLFRKEGQNVTLSCEQNLNHDAMYWYRQDPGQGLRLIYYSQIVNDFQKGDIAEGYSVSREKKESFPLTVTSAQKNPTAFYLCASSRDRENTEAFFGQGTRLTVV.